This T cell receptor beta chain derives from a study of Siglec-9 on CD8 T cells in melanoma. Germline V gene data show CDR1 as SGDLS and CDR2 as YYNGEE. The CDR3 runs 14 residues. V dropped 2 bases and J dropped 10; count of bases not matched to a gene: 5. Sequencing was performed with immunoSEQ multiplex PCR; in TCRdb, only in-frame clones are kept and a portion is missing. There are roughly 30,000 clones in the sample; 75% to 85% occur only once, and nearly 6% lies in the top ten. Material for sequencing was Siglec-9- CD8+ T cells sorted from blood. The V and J genes are TRBV9 and TRBJ1-6, with TRBD1 identical over 8 bases. The sequence came from a human donor in good health. CDR3 nucleotide sequence: TGTGCCAGCAGCGTCGACAGGGGAGGGTCACCCCTCCACTTT. Its protein product is CASSVDRGGSPLHF.